The T cell receptor (beta chain) under discussion was sequenced for a study of CD8 T cells in ankylosing spondylitis. Broader study findings: Researchers reportedly found disease-linked clones significantly enriched in matched ankylosing spondylitis synovial fluid.

One entry per CDR3 protein results from TCRdb running MiXCR on the 5' RACE reads. The sample yields more than 20,000 distinct CDR3 sequences, 10% to 15% seen once. This clonotype was seen a few times. Its antigen is still unknown. The clonotype comes from a male donor with ankylosing spondylitis or in good health (not recorded which). The specimen sequenced was blood.

This CDR3 is CASSYSEGYATGELFF. For the CDR3, the DNA is TGTGCCAGCAGTTACTCGGAGGGATACGCCACCGGGGAGCTGTTTTTT. The chain employs TRBV6-2 or TRBV6-3 and TRBJ2-2; D might be TRBD2 (6 bases). There are 16 residues in the CDR3. CDR1 MNHEY and CDR2 SVGEGT come from the germline V gene. V was trimmed by 0 bases and J by 4 bases, leaving 12 bases between them.